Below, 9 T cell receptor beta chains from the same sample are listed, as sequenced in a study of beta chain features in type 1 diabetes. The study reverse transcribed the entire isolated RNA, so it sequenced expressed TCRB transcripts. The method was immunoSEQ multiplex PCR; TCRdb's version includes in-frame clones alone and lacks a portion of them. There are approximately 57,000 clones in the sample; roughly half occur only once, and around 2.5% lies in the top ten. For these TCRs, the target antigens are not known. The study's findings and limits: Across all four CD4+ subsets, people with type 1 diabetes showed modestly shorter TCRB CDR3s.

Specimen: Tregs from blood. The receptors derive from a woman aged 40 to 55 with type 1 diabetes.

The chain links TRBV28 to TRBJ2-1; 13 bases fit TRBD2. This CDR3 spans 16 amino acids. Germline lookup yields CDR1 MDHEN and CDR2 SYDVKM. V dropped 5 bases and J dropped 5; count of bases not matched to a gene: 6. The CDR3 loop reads CASSPSLAGGHNEQFF. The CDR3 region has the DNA TGTGCCAGCAGTCCTTCACTAGCGGGAGGGCACAATGAGCAGTTCTTC. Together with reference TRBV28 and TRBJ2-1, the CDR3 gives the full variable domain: DVKVTQSSRYLVKRTGEKVFLECVQDMDHENMFWYRQDPGLGLRLIYFSYDVKMKEKGDIPEGYSVSREKKERFSLILESASTNQTSMYLCASSPSLAGGHNEQFFGPGTRLTVL.

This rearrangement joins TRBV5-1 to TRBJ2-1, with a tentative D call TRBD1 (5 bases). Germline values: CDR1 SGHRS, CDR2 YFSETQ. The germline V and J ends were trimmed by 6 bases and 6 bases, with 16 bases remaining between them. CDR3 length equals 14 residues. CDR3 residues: CASIPQGRGNEQFF. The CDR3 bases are TGCGCCAGCATCCCCCAGGGCAGAGGCAATGAGCAGTTCTTC.

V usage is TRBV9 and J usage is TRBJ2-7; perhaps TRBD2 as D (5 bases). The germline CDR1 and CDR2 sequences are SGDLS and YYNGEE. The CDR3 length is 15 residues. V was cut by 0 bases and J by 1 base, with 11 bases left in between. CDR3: CASSVEGLPSYEQYF. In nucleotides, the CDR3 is TGTGCCAGCAGCGTAGAAGGACTGCCTTCCTACGAGCAGTACTTC.

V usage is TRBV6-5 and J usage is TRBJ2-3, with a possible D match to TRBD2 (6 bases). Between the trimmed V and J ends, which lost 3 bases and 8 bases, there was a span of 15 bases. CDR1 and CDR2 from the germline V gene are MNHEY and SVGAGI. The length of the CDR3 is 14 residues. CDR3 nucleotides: TGTGCCAGCAGTTATACGGGGGTCGGGGGTACGCAGTATTTT. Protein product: CASSYTGVGGTQYF.

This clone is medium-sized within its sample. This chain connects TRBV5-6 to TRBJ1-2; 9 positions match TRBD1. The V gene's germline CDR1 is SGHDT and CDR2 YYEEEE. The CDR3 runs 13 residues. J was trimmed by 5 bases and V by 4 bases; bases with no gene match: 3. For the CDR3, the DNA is TGTGCCAGCAGCCCGACAGGGGGATATGGCTACACCTTC. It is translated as CASSPTGGYGYTF.

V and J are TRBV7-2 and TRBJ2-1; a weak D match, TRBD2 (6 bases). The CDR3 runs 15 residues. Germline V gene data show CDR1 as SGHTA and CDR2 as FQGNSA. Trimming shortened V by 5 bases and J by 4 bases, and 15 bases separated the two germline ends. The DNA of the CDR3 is TGTGCCAGCAGCCACTGGGGACTTTTATACAATGAGCAGTTCTTC. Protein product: CASSHWGLLYNEQFF.

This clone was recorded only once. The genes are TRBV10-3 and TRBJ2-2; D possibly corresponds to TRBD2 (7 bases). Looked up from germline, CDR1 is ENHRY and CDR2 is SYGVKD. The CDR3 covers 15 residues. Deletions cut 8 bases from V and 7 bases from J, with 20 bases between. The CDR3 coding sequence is TGTGCCATCCGGGCTAGCGGTCCAGGGGTCGGGGAGCTGTTTTTT. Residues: CAIRASGPGVGELFF.

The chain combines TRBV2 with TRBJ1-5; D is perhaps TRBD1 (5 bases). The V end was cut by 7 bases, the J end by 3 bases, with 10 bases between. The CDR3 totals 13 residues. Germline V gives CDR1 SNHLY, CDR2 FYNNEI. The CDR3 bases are TGTGCCAGCACCTACAGGTACAATCAGCCCCAGCATTTT. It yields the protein CASTYRYNQPQHF. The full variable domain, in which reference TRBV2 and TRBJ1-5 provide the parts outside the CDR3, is EPEVTQTPSHQVTQMGQEVILRCVPISNHLYFYWYRQILGQKVEFLVSFYNNEISEKSEIFDDQFSVERPDGSNFTLKIRSTKLEDSAMYFCASTYRYNQPQHFGDGTRLSIL.

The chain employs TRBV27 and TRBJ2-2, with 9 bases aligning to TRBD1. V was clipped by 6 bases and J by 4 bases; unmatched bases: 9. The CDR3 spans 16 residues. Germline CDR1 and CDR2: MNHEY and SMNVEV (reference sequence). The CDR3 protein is CASSPWTGAITGELFF. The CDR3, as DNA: TGTGCCAGCAGCCCTTGGACAGGGGCGATCACCGGGGAGCTGTTTTTT.